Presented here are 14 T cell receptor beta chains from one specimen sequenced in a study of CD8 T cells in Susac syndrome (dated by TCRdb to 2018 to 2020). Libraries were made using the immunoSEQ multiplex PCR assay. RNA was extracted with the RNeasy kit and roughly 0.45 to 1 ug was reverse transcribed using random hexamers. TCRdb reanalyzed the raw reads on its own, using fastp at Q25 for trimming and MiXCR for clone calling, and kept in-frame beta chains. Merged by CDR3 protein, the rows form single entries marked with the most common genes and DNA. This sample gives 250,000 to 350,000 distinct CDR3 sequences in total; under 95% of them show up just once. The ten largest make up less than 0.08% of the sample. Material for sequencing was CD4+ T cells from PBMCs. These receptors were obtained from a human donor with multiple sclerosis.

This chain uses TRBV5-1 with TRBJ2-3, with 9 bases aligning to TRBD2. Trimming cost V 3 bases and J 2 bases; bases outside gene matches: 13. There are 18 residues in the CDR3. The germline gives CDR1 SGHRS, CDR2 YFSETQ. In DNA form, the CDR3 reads TGCGCCAGCAGCTCCCACCCGGGGGGCGGGAGGGTCACAGATACGCAGTATTTT. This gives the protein CASSSHPGGGRVTDTQYF.

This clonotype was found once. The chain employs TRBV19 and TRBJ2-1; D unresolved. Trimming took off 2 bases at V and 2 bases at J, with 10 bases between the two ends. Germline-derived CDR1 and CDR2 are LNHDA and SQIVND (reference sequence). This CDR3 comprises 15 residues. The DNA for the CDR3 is TGTGCCAGTAGTATAAAGGGTAGGGCCTACAATGAGCAGTTCTTC. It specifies CASSIKGRAYNEQFF.

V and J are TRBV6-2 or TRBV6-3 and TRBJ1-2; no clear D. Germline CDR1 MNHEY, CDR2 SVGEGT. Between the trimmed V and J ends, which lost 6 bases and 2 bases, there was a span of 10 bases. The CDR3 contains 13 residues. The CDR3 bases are TGTGCCAGCAGCAATCTCAAGAACTATGGCTACACCTTC. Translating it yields CASSNLKNYGYTF.

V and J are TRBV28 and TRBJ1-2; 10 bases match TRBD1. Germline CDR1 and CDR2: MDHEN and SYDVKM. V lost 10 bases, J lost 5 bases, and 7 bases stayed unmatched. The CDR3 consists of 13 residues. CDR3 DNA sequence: TGTGCCACCTGGGACAGGGGATTGTATGGCTACACCTTC. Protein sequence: CATWDRGLYGYTF.

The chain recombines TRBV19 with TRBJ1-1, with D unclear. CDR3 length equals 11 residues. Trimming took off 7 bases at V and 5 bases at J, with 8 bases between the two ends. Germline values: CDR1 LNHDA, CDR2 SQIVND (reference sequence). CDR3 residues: CASKGRTEAFF. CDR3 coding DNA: TGTGCCAGTAAGGGTAGAACTGAAGCTTTCTTT.

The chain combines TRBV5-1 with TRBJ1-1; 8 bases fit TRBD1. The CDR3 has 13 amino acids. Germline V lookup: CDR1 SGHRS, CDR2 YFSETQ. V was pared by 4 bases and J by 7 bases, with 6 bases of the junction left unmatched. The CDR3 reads CASSLDRAGEAFF. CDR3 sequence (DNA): TGCGCCAGCAGCCTGGACAGGGCCGGTGAAGCTTTCTTT.

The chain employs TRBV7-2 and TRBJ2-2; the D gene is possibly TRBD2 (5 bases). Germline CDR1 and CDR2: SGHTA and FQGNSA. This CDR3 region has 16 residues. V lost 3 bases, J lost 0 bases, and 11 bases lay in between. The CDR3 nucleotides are TGTGCCAGCAGCTTTCCGAGCGGTGCGAACACCGGGGAGCTGTTTTTT. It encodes CASSFPSGANTGELFF.

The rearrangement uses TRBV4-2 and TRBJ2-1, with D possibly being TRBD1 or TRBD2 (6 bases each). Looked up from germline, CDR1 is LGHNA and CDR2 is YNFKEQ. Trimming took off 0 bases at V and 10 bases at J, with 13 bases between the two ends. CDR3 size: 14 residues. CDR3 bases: TGTGCCAGCAGCCAAGATACCGGGGGCTTCGAGCAGTTCTTC. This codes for CASSQDTGGFEQFF.

The CDR3 sequence is CASSSTAGGRAFF. The CDR3 nucleotides are TGTGCCAGCAGCTCCACCGCCGGCGGGAGAGCTTTCTTT. The chain uses TRBV11-3 and TRBJ1-1, with unresolved D. The V gene lost 4 bases and the J gene lost 10 bases, with 16 bases spanning the gap. CDR1 is SGHNT and CDR2 is YENEEA in the germline V gene. The CDR3 runs 13 residues.

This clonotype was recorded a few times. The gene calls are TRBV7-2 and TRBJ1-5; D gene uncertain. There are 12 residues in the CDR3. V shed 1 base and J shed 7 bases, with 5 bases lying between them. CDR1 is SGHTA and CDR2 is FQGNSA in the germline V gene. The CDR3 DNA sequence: TGTGCCAGCAGCTTAGGCTTCCAGCCCCAGCATTTT. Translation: CASSLGFQPQHF.

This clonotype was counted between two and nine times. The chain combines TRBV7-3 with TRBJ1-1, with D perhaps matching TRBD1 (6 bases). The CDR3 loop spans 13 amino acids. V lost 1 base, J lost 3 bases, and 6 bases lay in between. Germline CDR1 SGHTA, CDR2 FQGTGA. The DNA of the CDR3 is TGTGCCAGCAGCTTAAACAGGGACACTGAAGCTTTCTTT. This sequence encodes CASSLNRDTEAFF.

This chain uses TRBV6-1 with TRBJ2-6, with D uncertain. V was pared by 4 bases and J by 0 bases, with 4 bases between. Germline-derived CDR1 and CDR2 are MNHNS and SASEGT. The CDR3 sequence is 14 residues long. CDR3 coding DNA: TGTGCCAGCAGTGGGGGCTCTGGGGCCAACGTCCTGACTTTC. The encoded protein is CASSGGSGANVLTF.

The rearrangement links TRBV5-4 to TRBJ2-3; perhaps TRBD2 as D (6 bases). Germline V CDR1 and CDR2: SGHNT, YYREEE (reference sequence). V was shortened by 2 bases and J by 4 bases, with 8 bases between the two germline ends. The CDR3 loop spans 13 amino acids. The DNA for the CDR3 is TGTGCCAGCAGCTTCTCGGGGGCAGATACGCAGTATTTT. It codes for CASSFSGADTQYF. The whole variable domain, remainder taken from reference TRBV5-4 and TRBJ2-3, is ETGVTQSPTHLIKTRGQQVTLRCSSQSGHNTVSWYQQALGQGPQFIFQYYREEENGRGNFPPRFSGLQFPNYSSELNVNALELDDSALYLCASSFSGADTQYFGPGTRLTVL.

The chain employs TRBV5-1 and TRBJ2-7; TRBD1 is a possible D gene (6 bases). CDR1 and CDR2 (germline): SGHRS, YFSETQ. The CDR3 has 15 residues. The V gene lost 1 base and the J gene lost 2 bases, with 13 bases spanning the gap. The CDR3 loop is CASSLSAGVPYEQYF. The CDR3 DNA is TGCGCCAGCAGCTTGTCGGCAGGGGTACCCTACGAGCAGTACTTC. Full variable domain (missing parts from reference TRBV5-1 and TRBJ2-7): KAGVTQTPRYLIKTRGQQVTLSCSPISGHRSVSWYQQTPGQGLQFLFEYFSETQRNKGNFPGRFSGRQFSNSRSEMNVSTLELGDSALYLCASSLSAGVPYEQYFGPGTRLTVT.